Following are 10 T cell receptor beta chains from one sample sequenced in a study of cytomegalovirus exposure and HLA in healthy donors. A multiplex PCR was run with 60 Vbeta primers and 13 Jbeta primers. Sequencing used immunoSEQ multiplex PCR; TCRdb keeps in-frame clones, though not all of them. The data contain over 150,000 clones, over 65% of them seen just once; the ten biggest clones take up 0.08% to 0.1%. Input material: PBMCs. Every receptor here comes from a boy younger than 10 in good health and CMV-seronegative.

The J gene is TRBJ2-5, the V gene TRBV9; 7 nucleotides match TRBD2. After removal of 0 bases from V and 4 bases from J, the junction contained 3 bases not matched to a gene. The CDR3 is made up of 14 amino acids. Germline V gene lookup returns CDR1 SGDLS and CDR2 YYNGEE. In DNA form, the CDR3 reads TGTGCCAGCAGCGTAGGGACTAGAACAGAGACCCAGTACTTC. This codes for CASSVGTRTETQYF.

The J gene is TRBJ2-5, the V gene TRBV6-1; tentative D call: TRBD1 (6 bases). The CDR3 has 19 residues. Between the trimmed V and J ends, which lost 4 bases and 4 bases, there was a span of 28 bases. From germline, CDR1 is MNHNS and CDR2 SASEGT. The CDR3 DNA reads TGTGCCAGCAGTGCATCTAAGCGGCGACCAGGGGATGTTATAGAGACCCAGTACTTC. It translates to CASSASKRRPGDVIETQYF.

The CDR3 region is CASSKETGGRRETYGYTF. CDR3 DNA: TGTGCCAGCAGCAAAGAGACAGGGGGAAGGCGGGAGACCTATGGCTACACCTTC. The V and J genes are TRBV21-1 and TRBJ1-2; the table's D call of TRBD1 was not tested on the DNA. TRBV21-1 is a pseudogene locus. The CDR3 extends over 18 amino acids.

The chain couples TRBV19 to TRBJ1-1; possible D gene TRBD1, 6 bases. Germline V gives CDR1 LNHDA, CDR2 SQIVND (reference sequence). The CDR3 has 14 residues. Between the trimmed V and J ends, which lost 5 bases and 1 base, there was a span of 11 bases. CDR3 bases: TGTGCCAGTAGTGTAGGACAGAAGAACACTGAAGCTTTCTTT. Protein sequence: CASSVGQKNTEAFF.

The chain is built from TRBV2 and TRBJ1-2; no reliable D call. Per germline, CDR1 SNHLY and CDR2 FYNNEI. Trimming pared 4 bases from V and 6 bases from J, leaving 9 bases between. The CDR3 loop spans 12 amino acids. The CDR3 coding sequence is TGTGCCAGCAGTGCCCCTTCTCATGGCTACACCTTC. It is translated as CASSAPSHGYTF.

The chain carries TRBV7-9 and TRBJ2-1, with 10 bases matching TRBD2. This CDR3 spans 19 amino acids. After removal of 6 bases from V and 4 bases from J, the junction contained 18 bases not matched to a gene. Germline V gene lookup returns CDR1 SEHNR and CDR2 FQNEAQ (reference sequence). The CDR3 DNA sequence: TGTGCCAGCAGTCTCGTCCCCAGAGCGGGGGGGAGAAGATACAATGAGCAGTTCTTC. It encodes CASSLVPRAGGRRYNEQFF.

V and J are TRBV18 and TRBJ1-2; no definite D call. From germline, CDR1 is KGHSH and CDR2 LQKENI. The ends were cut back, 3 bases at V and 8 bases at J, with 10 bases in the middle. This CDR3 region has 12 residues. In DNA, the CDR3 is TGTGCCAGCTCACCGGACGGGGAAGGCTACACCTTC. Its protein product is CASSPDGEGYTF.

The chain combines TRBV5-8 with TRBJ1-3; D not resolved. The CDR3 contains 12 residues. Trimming pared 3 bases from V and 7 bases from J, leaving 8 bases between. Germline V gene lookup returns CDR1 SGHTS and CDR2 YDEGEE. The CDR3 is CASSYVLNTIYF. Written as DNA, the CDR3 is TGTGCCAGCAGCTACGTACTGAACACCATATATTTT. Drawing the rest from reference TRBV5-8 and TRBJ1-3, the complete variable domain is EAGVTQSPTHLIKTRGQQATLRCSPISGHTSVYWYQQALGLGLQFLLWYDEGEERNRGNFPPRFSGRQFPNYSSELNVNALELEDSALYLCASSYVLNTIYFGEGSWLTVV.

This chain uses TRBV6-6 with TRBJ2-1; 9 positions match TRBD2. CDR3 size: 15 residues. From germline, CDR1 is MNHNY and CDR2 SVGAGI (reference sequence). Trimming cost V 6 bases and J 13 bases; bases outside gene matches: 16. CDR3 nucleotide sequence: TGTGCCAGCAGGACGGCAGCGGGGGGACCAGGACCACAGTTCTTC. Protein sequence: CASRTAAGGPGPQFF.

The chain is built from TRBV4-2 and TRBJ1-2; no definite D call. The CDR3 loop spans 15 amino acids. The ends were cut back, 4 bases at V and 4 bases at J, with 16 bases in the middle. The germline V gene has CDR1 LGHNA and CDR2 YNFKEQ. CDR3 nucleotide sequence: TGTGCCAGCAGCCCTGAGAAAGATGCAGGCTATGGCTACACCTTC. This sequence encodes CASSPEKDAGYGYTF.